The 28 T cell receptor beta chains presented below share a single source sample, sequenced in a study of blood T cell repertoires in COVID-19. Assay: immunoSEQ multiplex PCR; the TCRdb copy retains only in-frame clones and omits some. The sample contains about 33,000 clones, around 84% of which appear only once. Specimen: peripheral blood. The receptors derive from a man between 65 and 85 years old with acute or convalescent COVID-19.

This clone is labeled medium-sized. The chain has TRBV6-5 and TRBJ1-5; 9 nucleotides line up with TRBD1. The length of the CDR3 is 15 residues. In germline, CDR1 is MNHEY, CDR2 SVGAGI. V lost 5 bases, J lost 6 bases, and 8 bases stayed unmatched. The CDR3 DNA reads TGTGCCAGCAGTCCCTGGGGACAGGGAAGTCAGCCCCAGCATTTT. It yields the protein CASSPWGQGSQPQHF.

The V call is TRBV5-1, the J call TRBJ2-2, with TRBD1 as a possible D gene (6 bases). The CDR3 covers 14 residues. Trimming removed 7 bases from V and 4 bases from J, with 14 bases in between. In germline, CDR1 is SGHRS, CDR2 YFSETQ. CDR3 in amino acids: CASEAGTPTGELFF. As DNA, the CDR3 is TGCGCCAGCGAGGCCGGGACACCCACCGGGGAGCTGTTTTTT.

V gene TRBV9 combines with J gene TRBJ2-5; D may be TRBD2 (6 bases). CDR3 size: 18 residues. Germline CDR1 reads SGDLS; CDR2 reads YYNGEE. V lost 0 bases, J lost 2 bases, and 20 bases lay in between. The CDR3 nucleotides are TGTGCCAGCAGCGTAGCCCCTGCTGGGACTGGGGGGCAAGAGACCCAGTACTTC. Its translation is CASSVAPAGTGGQETQYF.

Points on this clone: It is likely a read error, because the conserved phenylalanine at the end of the CDR3 is missing. Because the CDR3's place on the DNA is in doubt, the DNA is left out and the CDR3 is given as listed by TCRdb. J is TRBJ1-3 and V is TRBV11-2. The germline CDR1 and CDR2 sequences are SGHAT and FQNNGV. The CDR3 extends over 13 residues, inclusive of both ends. CDR3 sequence reads: CASSFGGDRDGAT.

This clone was detected once. This chain joins TRBV7-3 and TRBJ2-5; 7 nucleotides align to TRBD1. The germline CDR1 and CDR2 sequences are SGHTA and FQGTGA. Trimming at V came to 5 bases and at J to 0 bases, leaving 3 bases not matched to a gene. The CDR3 consists of 14 residues. CDR3 amino acids: CASSMDRYQETQYF. Here the CDR3 DNA reads TGTGCCAGCAGCATGGACAGGTACCAAGAGACCCAGTACTTC. The entire variable domain, with the rest obtained from reference TRBV7-3 and TRBJ2-5, is as follows: GAGVSQTPSNKVTEKGKYVELRCDPISGHTALYWYRQSLGQGPEFLIYFQGTGAADDSGLPNDRFFAVRPEGSVSTLKIQRTERGDSAVYLCASSMDRYQETQYFGPGTRLLVL.

The chain is built from TRBV18 and TRBJ1-2; a weak D match, TRBD1 (6 bases). Germline CDR1 KGHSH, CDR2 LQKENI. V was shortened by 6 bases and J by 6 bases, with 11 bases between the two germline ends. The CDR3 contains 12 residues. DNA of the CDR3: TGTGCCAGCTCTCCCGACAGGAATGGCTACACCTTC. It codes for CASSPDRNGYTF.

The chain recombines TRBV30 with TRBJ2-3; TRBD2 matches 10 bases. The CDR3 runs 14 residues. V lost 3 bases to trimming and J lost 0 bases; unmatched junction nucleotides: 0. The V gene's germline CDR1 is GTSNPN and CDR2 SVGIG (reference sequence). CDR3 region: CAWRLAGSTDTQYF. CDR3 in DNA: TGTGCCTGGAGACTAGCGGGAAGCACAGATACGCAGTATTTT. Full variable domain (missing parts from reference TRBV30 and TRBJ2-3): SQTIHQWPATLVQPVGSPLSLECTVEGTSNPNLYWYRQAAGRGLQLLFYSVGIGQISSEVPQNLSASRPQDRQFILSSKKLLLSDSGFYLCAWRLAGSTDTQYFGPGTRLTVL.

Concerning this clone itself: The sample contains more than one DNA sequence encoding this CDR3. This chain connects TRBV5-1 to TRBJ1-5, with D perhaps TRBD1 (5 bases). V was clipped by 0 bases and J by 2 bases, with 6 bases between them. The length of the CDR3 is 14 residues. CDR1 SGHRS and CDR2 YFSETQ come from the germline V gene. CDR3 in amino acids: CASSLGGGNQPQHF. CDR3 in DNA: TGCGCCAGCAGCTTGGGGGGCGGCAATCAGCCCCAGCATTTT.

The chain couples TRBV7-9 to TRBJ2-4, with D maybe TRBD1 (6 bases). V was clipped by 2 bases and J by 8 bases, with 19 bases between them. The V gene's germline CDR1 is SEHNR and CDR2 FQNEAQ (reference sequence). This CDR3 is built from 16 residues. CDR3 sequence (DNA): TGTGCCAGCAGCTTAACCCTCCTTACAGGGCCCGACATTCAGTACTTC. Its protein is CASSLTLLTGPDIQYF.

The rearrangement joins TRBV10-1 to TRBJ2-1; 13 bases map to TRBD2. The germline V gene has CDR1 WNHNN and CDR2 SYGVQD (reference sequence). The ends lost 8 bases at V and 3 bases at J; junction bases unmatched: 16. The CDR3 has 19 residues. CDR3 amino acids: CASEKLAGGPEGYYNEQFF. As DNA, the CDR3 is TGCGCCAGCGAAAAACTAGCGGGGGGGCCTGAGGGGTACTACAATGAGCAGTTCTTC.

CDR3: CASSLRTTPDTQYF. DNA of the CDR3: TGTGCCAGCAGTTTACGGACAACACCCGATACGCAGTATTTT. V is TRBV27 and J is TRBJ2-3; the D gene is possibly TRBD1 (5 bases). Germline V lookup: CDR1 MNHEY, CDR2 SMNVEV (reference sequence). The CDR3 contains 14 residues. The germline V and J ends were trimmed by 2 bases and 6 bases, with 12 bases remaining between them.

The chain uses TRBV27 and TRBJ1-6; 9 bases match TRBD1. V shed 4 bases and J 9 bases; nucleotides not matched to a gene: 7. Germline lookup yields CDR1 MNHEY and CDR2 SMNVEV (reference sequence). The CDR3 is 15 residues long. Here the CDR3 DNA reads TGTGCCAGCAGTTCCCGGACAGGGGTGACTTCACCCCTCCACTTT. Translating it yields CASSSRTGVTSPLHF.

Ten or more counts support this clone. V and J are TRBV9 and TRBJ2-3, with 8 bases matching TRBD2. The CDR3 contains 17 residues. Looked up from germline, CDR1 is SGDLS and CDR2 is YYNGEE. J was trimmed by 1 base and V by 4 bases; bases with no gene match: 11. The CDR3 DNA reads TGTGCCAGCAGCCACCCGGCGGCGGGGGGCCGCACAGATACGCAGTATTTT. As protein: CASSHPAAGGRTDTQYF.

J is TRBJ2-1 and V is TRBV2; TRBD2 matches at 8 bases. V lost 2 bases, J lost 10 bases, and 13 bases stayed unmatched. The CDR3 consists of 16 residues. Germline loops: CDR1 SNHLY, CDR2 FYNNEI. In DNA form, the CDR3 reads TGTGCCAGCAGTGAAATAGGGCTAGCGGGCTTTGGAGAGCAGTTCTTC. It is translated as CASSEIGLAGFGEQFF.

The chain has TRBV7-2 and TRBJ1-2; D remains unclear. This CDR3 is built from 16 residues. Trimming removed 2 bases from V and 4 bases from J, with 17 bases in between. Germline V gene sequence: CDR1 SGHTA, CDR2 FQGNSA. CDR3 nucleotide sequence: TGTGCCAGCAGCTTAACAGCCGCTCGACTATCCTATGGCTACACCTTC. It specifies CASSLTAARLSYGYTF.

The chain uses TRBV7-9 and TRBJ2-7; 7 positions match TRBD1. Germline CDR1 and CDR2: SEHNR and FQNEAQ (reference sequence). The CDR3 runs to 17 residues. The trim removed 3 bases at V and 6 bases at J, leaving 17 bases unmatched. The CDR3 reads CASSFPSRGGTGSEQYF. For the CDR3, the DNA is TGTGCCAGCAGCTTCCCTTCCCGAGGGGGCACAGGAAGCGAGCAGTACTTC.

The rearrangement uses TRBV5-5 and TRBJ2-2; D remains unclear. Germline V gene sequence: CDR1 SGHKS, CDR2 YYEKEE (reference sequence). V lost 1 base to trimming and J lost 2 bases, with 6 bases between them. The length of the CDR3 is 14 residues. The CDR3 region has the DNA TGTGCCAGCAGCTTGATCTTAAACACCGGGGAGCTGTTTTTT. It yields the protein CASSLILNTGELFF.

V and J are TRBV28 and TRBJ2-2; 9 bases agree with TRBD2. Per the germline V gene, CDR1 is MDHEN and CDR2 is SYDVKM. Trimming at V came to 10 bases and at J to 4 bases, leaving 13 bases not matched to a gene. This CDR3 is built from 16 residues. The DNA of the CDR3 is TGTGCCACCCGCGGAGCTAGCGGGATGTTCACCGGGGAGCTGTTTTTT. It encodes CATRGASGMFTGELFF.

J is TRBJ1-4 and V is TRBV6-1; possible D gene TRBD1, 5 bases. The CDR3 totals 15 residues. V was trimmed by 3 bases and J by 4 bases, leaving 12 bases between them. Germline V gene lookup returns CDR1 MNHNS and CDR2 SASEGT. The CDR3 DNA reads as TGTGCCAGCAGTGACGCGGGACGGCTTAATGAAAAACTGTTTTTT. Translation gives CASSDAGRLNEKLFF.

The sample holds one count of this clone. This rearrangement joins TRBV6-5 to TRBJ2-2, with a tentative D call TRBD1 (7 bases). CDR1 MNHEY and CDR2 SVGAGI come from the germline V gene. Trimming removed 10 bases from V and 3 bases from J, with 12 bases in between. This CDR3 contains 13 residues. Written as DNA, the CDR3 is TGTGCCACCTGCAGGGGGGACACCGGGGAGCTGTTTTTT. Protein product: CATCRGDTGELFF.

V gene TRBV6-4 combines with J gene TRBJ1-6; 7 bases are shared with TRBD1. The CDR3 has 15 amino acids. From germline, CDR1 is MRHNA and CDR2 SNTAGT. Unmatched junction bases numbered 5, after V lost 3 bases and J lost 6 bases. The DNA of the CDR3 is TGTGCCAGCAGTGAACAGGGGACAGTTAATTCACCCCTCCACTTT. It yields the protein CASSEQGTVNSPLHF.

The rearrangement joins TRBV9 to TRBJ1-1; possible D gene TRBD1, 6 bases. V lost 3 bases, J lost 5 bases, and 14 bases lay in between. The germline CDR1 and CDR2 sequences are SGDLS and YYNGEE. This CDR3 has 14 amino acids. CDR3 DNA sequence: TGTGCCAGCAGCGCCCTGACAGGAGGAACTGAAGCTTTCTTT. Translated: CASSALTGGTEAFF.

Only a few counts were recorded for this clone. The chain uses TRBV28 and TRBJ1-1; tentatively, D is TRBD1 (6 bases). With 6 bases removed from V and 3 bases from J, the gap between germline ends came to 11 bases. The CDR3 covers 13 residues. Germline V gene sequence: CDR1 MDHEN, CDR2 SYDVKM. CDR3 amino acids: CASRGRGDTEAFF. The CDR3 DNA follows: TGTGCCAGCAGGGGGAGGGGGGACACTGAAGCTTTCTTT.

This clone was counted a single time. The CDR3, as DNA: TGCGCCAGCAGCCAACACTCGGGACAGGGACGGAGCCACGAGCAGTACTTC. Amino acid sequence: CASSQHSGQGRSHEQYF. The rearrangement joins TRBV4-3 to TRBJ2-7; TRBD1 matches 9 bases. CDR1 is LGHNA and CDR2 is YSLEER in the germline V gene. This CDR3 has 17 residues. V shed 2 bases, J shed 5 bases, and the junction held 13 bases outside the gene matches.

The chain carries TRBV7-8 and TRBJ1-6; no definite D call. Germline CDR1 SGHVS, CDR2 FQNEAQ. The V end lost 3 bases, the J end lost 13 bases, and 10 bases lay between the germline ends. This CDR3 comprises 12 residues. The CDR3 loop reads CASSFTFGPLHF. The CDR3 nucleotides are TGTGCCAGCAGCTTTACTTTCGGGCCCCTCCACTTT.

The gene calls are TRBV7-2 and TRBJ1-6; the D is unclear. The V end lost 0 bases, the J end lost 8 bases, and 5 bases lay between the germline ends. The germline V gene encodes CDR1 SGHTA and CDR2 FQGNSA. CDR3 length: 13 amino acids. The chain's CDR3 is CASSLARDSPLHF. As DNA, the CDR3 is TGTGCCAGCAGCTTAGCGCGGGATTCACCCCTCCACTTT.

A single count supports this clone. The chain is built from TRBV7-9 and TRBJ2-2; 12 bases are a match to TRBD1. The CDR3 spans 17 residues. The V segment lost 11 bases and the J segment 8 bases; nucleotides outside the gene matches: 18. Germline V gene lookup returns CDR1 SEHNR and CDR2 FQNEAQ (reference sequence). The CDR3 bases are TGTGCCCGCCAAACAGACCGGGACAGGGGGCGAGAAGGGGAGCTGTTTTTT. Its translation is CARQTDRDRGREGELFF.

This sequence joins TRBV28 and TRBJ1-3, with D maybe TRBD1 (5 bases). V was trimmed by 3 bases and J by 3 bases, leaving 27 bases between them. This CDR3 has 20 amino acids. Per germline, CDR1 MDHEN and CDR2 SYDVKM. Written as DNA, the CDR3 is TGTGCCAGCAGTTTTATGGAGGTTAAGAGGTCGGGGGTGGGTGGAAACACCATATATTTT. Protein sequence: CASSFMEVKRSGVGGNTIYF.